The rows below give T cell receptor beta chains drawn from one sample of a study of cytomegalovirus exposure and HLA in healthy donors. Method: immunoSEQ multiplex PCR; TCRdb's copy keeps in-frame clones and lacks some. The sample lists roughly 190,000 clones; about 84% were seen once. Specimen: PBMCs. The receptor source for this set is a woman in her twenties or thirties in good health and CMV-seropositive. Each CDR3 is given with its conserved first and last residue. D genes are given only for firm matches. For some rows the clone size is stated as once, few or many, or as a class when expanded; others skip it.

>TRBJ2-1|TRBV30|-|few
CAWDGGESEQFF
TGTGCCTGGGATGGAGGGGAGAGCGAGCAGTTCTTC
>TRBJ2-5|TRBV5-4|TRBD2|-
CASSWPAGGQETQYF
TGTGCCAGCAGCTGGCCAGCGGGGGGACAAGAGACCCAGTACTTC
>TRBJ2-5|TRBV6-1|-|-
CASSASRQAQYTQYF
TGTGCCAGCAGTGCATCGAGACAGGCCCAATATACCCAGTACTTC
>TRBJ1-1|TRBV7-9|-|-
CASSVVTGSHTEAFF
TGTGCCAGCAGCGTCGTCACAGGGAGTCACACTGAAGCTTTCTTT
>TRBJ2-5|TRBV5-8|TRBD1|few
CASSRQGLETQYF
TGTGCCAGCAGCAGACAGGGGTTGGAGACCCAGTACTTC
>TRBJ1-1|TRBV6-5|-|-
CASSYRGSEAFF
TGTGCCAGCAGTTACAGGGGTTCTGAAGCTTTCTTT
>TRBJ2-7|TRBV1|-|-
CTSSQNGGSLSYEQYF
TGCACCAGCAGCCAAAACGGGGGGTCCCTCTCCTACGAGCAGTACTTC
>TRBJ2-3|TRBV4-1|TRBD2|-
CASSQEAGGGVDTQYF
TGCGCCAGCAGCCAAGAGGCGGGAGGAGGTGTAGATACGCAGTATTTT
>TRBJ2-7|TRBV5-1|-|-
CASSPFGTADYEQYF
TGCGCCAGCAGCCCCTTCGGGACTGCAGACTACGAGCAGTACTTC
>TRBJ2-3|TRBV18|TRBD2|-
CASSWLAGGRKDTQYF
TGTGCCAGCTCATGGCTAGCGGGGGGCCGGAAGGATACGCAGTATTTT
>TRBJ1-2|TRBV2|-|-
CASSETLTSNYGYTF
TGTGCCAGCAGTGAAACCTTGACATCCAACTATGGCTACACCTTC
>TRBJ2-3|TRBV5-7|-|-
CASSKRPGVPQTDTQYF
TGTGCCAGCAGCAAGCGGCCAGGGGTACCCCAGACAGATACGCAGTATTTT
>TRBJ2-1|TRBV19|TRBD1|few
CASSSRGTVGFDEQFF
TGTGCCAGTAGTAGCAGAGGGACAGTGGGCTTTGATGAGCAGTTCTTC
>TRBJ2-2|TRBV4-3|TRBD1|-
CASSRGQGSGELFF
TGCGCCAGCAGCCGAGGACAGGGGTCCGGGGAGCTGTTTTTT
>TRBJ1-2|TRBV5-4|TRBD1|-
CASSLGQGGGWSYTF
TGTGCCAGCAGCTTAGGACAGGGCGGTGGGTGGAGCTACACCTTC
>TRBJ2-2|TRBV28|TRBD2|-
CASSMTSGNTGELFF
TGTGCCAGCAGTATGACTAGCGGAAACACCGGGGAGCTGTTTTTT
>TRBJ1-2|TRBV27|TRBD1|-
CASSIGQGYGYTF
TGTGCCAGCAGCATCGGACAGGGCTATGGCTACACCTTC
>TRBJ1-1|TRBV9|-|-
CASSYKDWRDNTEAFF
TGTGCCAGCAGCTACAAGGACTGGAGGGACAACACTGAAGCTTTCTTT
>TRBJ1-1|TRBV11-2|-|-
CASSYGGNTEAFF
TGTGCCAGCAGCTACGGCGGGAACACTGAAGCTTTCTTT
>TRBJ1-2|TRBV28|TRBD1|-
CASSPGGMTNYGYTF
TGTGCCAGCAGCCCAGGGGGTATGACAAACTATGGCTACACCTTC
>TRBJ2-3|TRBV7-2|-|-
CASSQIGGDTQYF
TGTGCCAGCAGCCAAATTGGGGGGGATACGCAGTATTTT
>TRBJ2-7|TRBV7-2|TRBD1|-
CASSMARTGVDEQYF
TGTGCCAGCAGCATGGCTCGGACAGGGGTAGACGAGCAGTACTTC
>TRBJ1-1|TRBV5-6|-|-
CASSWQGLTLYIEAFF
TGTGCCTCTTCCTGGCAGGGGCTAACCCTTTATATTGAAGCTTTCTTT
>TRBJ2-7|TRBV19|TRBD1|few
CASSLGQGGGNEQYF
TGTGCCAGTAGTCTCGGACAGGGGGGTGGGAACGAGCAGTACTTC
>TRBJ2-5|TRBV29-1|-|once
CSVETGKGETQYF
TGCAGCGTTGAGACGGGCAAGGGGGAGACCCAGTACTTC
>TRBJ1-3|TRBV2|-|-
CASRDSSSGNTIYF
TGTGCCAGCAGGGACTCGAGCTCTGGAAACACCATATATTTT
>TRBJ2-3|TRBV11-1|TRBD1|-
CASSPDRAADTQYF
TGTGCCAGCAGCCCGGACAGGGCGGCAGATACGCAGTATTTT
>TRBJ1-6|TRBV12-5|-|-
CASGFRYNSPLHF
TGTGCTAGTGGTTTCAGATATAATTCACCCCTCCACTTT
>TRBJ1-1|TRBV11-2|-|-
CASSLSPRSTEAFF
TGTGCCAGCAGCTTGAGCCCGCGATCCACTGAAGCTTTCTTT
>TRBJ1-3|TRBV5-1|-|-
CASSPQSGNTIYF
TGCGCCAGCAGCCCACAGTCTGGAAACACCATATATTTT
>TRBJ1-2|TRBV2|TRBD1|few
CASHRGLGYGYTF
TGTGCCAGCCACAGGGGACTTGGCTATGGCTACACCTTC
>TRBJ2-2|TRBV28|TRBD1|-
CASTPGGDGGELFF
TGTGCCAGCACTCCAGGGGGCGACGGCGGGGAGCTGTTTTTT
>TRBJ2-5|TRBV30|TRBD2|-
CAWSGRGAQYF
TGTGCCTGGAGCGGGAGGGGGGCCCAGTACTTC
>TRBJ2-1|TRBV7-9|-|-
CASSLGFGHYNEQFF
TGTGCCAGCAGCTTAGGCTTTGGACACTACAATGAGCAGTTCTTC
>TRBJ1-1|TRBV29-1|-|-
CSGKQQGWGTEAFF
TGCAGCGGAAAGCAACAGGGTTGGGGCACTGAAGCTTTCTTT
>TRBJ2-5|TRBV28|-|-
CASSFARLETQYF
TGTGCCAGCAGTTTCGCGCGGTTAGAGACCCAGTACTTC
>TRBJ2-2|TRBV19|-|-
CATRPGTNTGELFF
TGTGCCACAAGACCCGGGACGAACACCGGGGAGCTGTTTTTT
>TRBJ2-4|TRBV28|TRBD2|few
CASSLVSGGAKNIQYF
TGTGCCAGCAGTTTGGTTAGCGGGGGGGCCAAAAACATTCAGTACTTC
>TRBJ1-1|TRBV30|-|few
CAWIGVYTEAFF
TGTGCCTGGATAGGGGTGTACACTGAAGCTTTCTTT
>TRBJ2-1|TRBV7-8|TRBD2|-
CASTLGLEYNEQFF
TGTGCCAGCACCCTGGGACTAGAGTACAATGAGCAGTTCTTC
>TRBJ2-7|TRBV9|TRBD2|-
CASTLAGGRCEQYF
TGTGCCAGCACCCTAGCGGGGGGGCGTTGCGAGCAGTACTTC
>TRBJ1-2|TRBV6-6|-|-
CASSYSRGYTF
TGTGCCAGCAGTTACTCCAGAGGCTACACCTTC
>TRBJ2-2|TRBV10-3|-|-
CAIALRGNTGELFF
TGTGCCATCGCCTTAAGGGGGAACACCGGGGAGCTGTTTTTT
>TRBJ2-2|TRBV10-3|TRBD2|-
CATGTSGSTGELFF
TGTGCCACCGGGACTAGCGGGAGTACCGGGGAGCTGTTTTTT
>TRBJ2-3|TRBV5-1|-|-
CASSLTTDTQYF
TGCGCCAGCAGCCTAACCACAGATACGCAGTATTTT
>TRBJ2-4|TRBV7-9|TRBD2|few
CASSSSGEAKNIQYF
TGTGCCAGCAGTTCCAGCGGGGAGGCCAAAAACATTCAGTACTTC
>TRBJ2-7|TRBV28|TRBD2|-
CASRRPGGSYEQYF
TGTGCCAGCAGGCGACCCGGGGGGTCCTACGAGCAGTACTTC
>TRBJ1-1|TRBV10-3|TRBD1|-
CAIRGQGTEAFF
TGTGCCATCAGGGGACAGGGGACTGAAGCTTTCTTT
>TRBJ1-1|TRBV5-5|-|-
CASTFGRTEAFF
TGTGCCAGCACCTTTGGGCGTACTGAAGCTTTCTTT
>TRBJ2-1|TRBV4-1|-|-
CASSQDQEHNEQFF
TGCGCCAGCAGCCAAGACCAGGAACACAATGAGCAGTTCTTC
>TRBJ2-1|TRBV18|TRBD1|-
CASSPPGTVMGEQFF
TGTGCCAGCTCACCTCCCGGGACAGTTATGGGTGAGCAGTTCTTC
>TRBJ1-1|TRBV4-1|TRBD1|-
CASSPYRGLAFF
TGCGCCAGCAGCCCATACAGGGGGCTAGCTTTCTTT
>TRBJ2-1|TRBV27|-|-
CASASRDSDNEQFF
TGTGCCAGCGCCTCCCGGGACTCGGACAATGAGCAGTTCTTC
>TRBJ1-3|TRBV14|-|few
CASSAVIRQPSGNTIYF
TGTGCCAGCAGCGCAGTCATCCGACAGCCCTCTGGAAACACCATATATTTT
>TRBJ2-2|TRBV5-6|TRBD1|-
CASDRGNTGELFF
TGTGCCAGCGACAGGGGGAACACCGGGGAGCTGTTTTTT
>TRBJ2-3|TRBV5-4|TRBD2|-
CASSLAGGQTDTQYF
TGTGCCAGCAGCTTAGCGGGAGGGCAAACCGATACGCAGTATTTT
>TRBJ2-7|TRBV28|-|few
CASSIRDYEQYF
TGTGCCAGCAGTATCCGGGACTACGAGCAGTACTTC
>TRBJ1-5|TRBV28|-|-
CASSFKAGLPIEPQHF
TGTGCCAGCAGTTTCAAAGCCGGACTGCCTATCGAGCCCCAGCATTTT
>TRBJ1-1|TRBV19|-|-
CASSINFEENTEAFF
TGTGCCAGTAGTATAAATTTTGAGGAGAACACTGAAGCTTTCTTT
>TRBJ1-6|TRBV4-2|-|-
CASSPTGNYNSPLHF
TGTGCCAGCAGCCCTACAGGGAACTATAATTCACCCCTCCACTTT